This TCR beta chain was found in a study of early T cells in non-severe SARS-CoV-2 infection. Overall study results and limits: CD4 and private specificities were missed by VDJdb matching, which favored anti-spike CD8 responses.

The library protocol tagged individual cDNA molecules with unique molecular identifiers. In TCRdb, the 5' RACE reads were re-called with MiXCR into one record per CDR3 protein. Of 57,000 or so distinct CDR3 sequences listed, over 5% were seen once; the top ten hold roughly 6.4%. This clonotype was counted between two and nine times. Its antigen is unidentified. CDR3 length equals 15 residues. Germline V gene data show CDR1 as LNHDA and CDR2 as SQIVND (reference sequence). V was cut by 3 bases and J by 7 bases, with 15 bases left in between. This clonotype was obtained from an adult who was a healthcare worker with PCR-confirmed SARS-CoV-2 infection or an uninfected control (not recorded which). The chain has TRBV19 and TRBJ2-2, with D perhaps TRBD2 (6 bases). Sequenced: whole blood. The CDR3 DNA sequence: TGTGCCAGTAGTATTTGGGGGGAATGGAACGGGGAGCTGTTTTTT. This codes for CASSIWGEWNGELFF.